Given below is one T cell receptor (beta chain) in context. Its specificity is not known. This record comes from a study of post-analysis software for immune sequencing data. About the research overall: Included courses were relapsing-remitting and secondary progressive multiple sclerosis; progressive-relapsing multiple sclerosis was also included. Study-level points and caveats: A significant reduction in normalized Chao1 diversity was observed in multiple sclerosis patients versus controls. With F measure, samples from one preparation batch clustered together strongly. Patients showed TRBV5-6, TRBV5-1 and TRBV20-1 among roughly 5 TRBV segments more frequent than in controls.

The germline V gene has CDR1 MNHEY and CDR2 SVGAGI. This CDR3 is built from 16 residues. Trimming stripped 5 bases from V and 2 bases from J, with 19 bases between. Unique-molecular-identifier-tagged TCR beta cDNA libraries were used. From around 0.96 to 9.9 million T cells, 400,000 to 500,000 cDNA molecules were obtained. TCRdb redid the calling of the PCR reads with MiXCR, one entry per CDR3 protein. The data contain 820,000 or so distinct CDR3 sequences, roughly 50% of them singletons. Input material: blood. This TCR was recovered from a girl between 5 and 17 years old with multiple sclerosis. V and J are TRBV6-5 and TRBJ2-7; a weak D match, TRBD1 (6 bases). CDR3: CASSHGRSRTAYEQYF. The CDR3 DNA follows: TGTGCCAGCAGTCACGGGCGGTCGCGGACAGCCTACGAGCAGTACTTC.